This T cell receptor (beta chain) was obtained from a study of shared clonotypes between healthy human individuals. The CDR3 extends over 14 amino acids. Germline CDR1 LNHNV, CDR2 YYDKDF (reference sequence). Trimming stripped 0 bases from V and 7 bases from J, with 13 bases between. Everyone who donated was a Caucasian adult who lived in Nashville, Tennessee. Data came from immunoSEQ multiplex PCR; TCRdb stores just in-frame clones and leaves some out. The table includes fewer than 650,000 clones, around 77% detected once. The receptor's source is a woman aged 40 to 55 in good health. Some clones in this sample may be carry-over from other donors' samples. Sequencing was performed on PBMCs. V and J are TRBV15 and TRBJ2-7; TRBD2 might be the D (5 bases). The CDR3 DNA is TGTGCCACCAGCAGAGATCTTGACCGGGGTGAGCAGTACTTC. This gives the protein CATSRDLDRGEQYF.